These 31 T cell receptor beta chains were sequenced from one sample in a study of T-cell memory formation after mild COVID-19. TCRdb redid the calling of the 5' RACE reads with MiXCR, one entry per CDR3 protein. The table lists approximately 480,000 distinct CDR3 sequences, about 18% of them singletons, with approximately 13% in the top ten. The sequenced sample was PBMCs or a T cell subset sorted from them (not recorded which). The origin of the receptors is an adult woman who had mild COVID-19 (a few samples of this study predate the infection). Cell type and time point are not known.

The chain combines TRBV24-1 with TRBJ2-7; D gene ambiguous. Germline CDR1 reads KGHDR; CDR2 reads SFDVKD. The CDR3 length is 13 residues. V was pared by 3 bases and J by 6 bases, with 11 bases between. CDR3 bases: TGTGCCACCAGTGATGGGTCGGGCAGCGAGCAGTACTTC. It is translated as CATSDGSGSEQYF.

This clonotype was seen a handful of times. The V call is TRBV12-3 or TRBV12-4, the J call TRBJ1-2; D unclear. This CDR3 contains 13 residues. V was cut by 10 bases and J by 5 bases, with 17 bases left in between. The CDR3 region is CANYPALGYGYTF. The CDR3 DNA sequence: TGTGCCAACTACCCCGCCCTGGGGTATGGCTACACCTTC.

This rearrangement joins TRBV6-6 to TRBJ2-7; 9 bases are shared with TRBD1. V gave up 6 bases and J gave up 4 bases; unmatched junction bases: 10. CDR1 is MNHNY and CDR2 is SVGAGI in the germline V gene (reference sequence). The CDR3 covers 15 residues. The CDR3 DNA reads TGTGCCAGCAGACTTGGACAGGGGCAGGGATACGAGCAGTACTTC. It specifies CASRLGQGQGYEQYF.

Many counts were recorded for this clonotype. The chain combines TRBV27 with TRBJ2-7; weak D call: TRBD2 (5 bases). The V end was cut by 4 bases, the J end by 3 bases, with 10 bases between. The CDR3 length is 13 residues. CDR1 is MNHEY, CDR2 SMNVEV, per germline (reference sequence). In nucleotides, the CDR3 is TGTGCCAGCAGTTACCGGAGCGGCTACGAGCAGTACTTC. Protein product: CASSYRSGYEQYF.

The rearrangement uses TRBV7-6 and TRBJ2-5; D unclear. With 5 bases removed from V and 4 bases from J, the gap between germline ends came to 20 bases. In germline, CDR1 is SGHVS, CDR2 FNYEAQ. This CDR3 is built from 16 residues. CDR3 DNA sequence: TGTGCCAGCAGCCCCACCCGAGACCAGCGTGGAGAGACCCAGTACTTC. Its protein is CASSPTRDQRGETQYF.

Only a few counts were recorded for this clonotype. The chain recombines TRBV24-1 with TRBJ2-1; 7 nucleotides match TRBD1. The CDR3 spans 16 residues. With 7 bases clipped from V and 0 bases from J, the junction kept 8 bases outside the gene matches. The germline gives CDR1 KGHDR, CDR2 SFDVKD. CDR3 amino acids: CATSENRDSSYNEQFF. The CDR3 DNA reads TGTGCCACCAGCGAAAACCGGGACAGCTCCTACAATGAGCAGTTCTTC.

This clonotype was observed many times. This sequence joins TRBV7-8 and TRBJ2-1, with a possible D match to TRBD2 (6 bases). The CDR3 is made up of 15 amino acids. From germline, CDR1 is SGHVS and CDR2 FQNEAQ. Trimming took off 5 bases at V and 6 bases at J, with 17 bases between the two ends. This CDR3 is CASSLGAGSGNEQFF. The CDR3 DNA follows: TGTGCCAGCAGCCTAGGGGCCGGGAGTGGCAATGAGCAGTTCTTC. Together with reference TRBV7-8 and TRBJ2-1, the CDR3 gives the full variable domain: GAGVSQSPRYKVAKRGQDVALRCDPISGHVSLFWYQQALGQGPEFLTYFQNEAQLDKSGLPSDRFFAERPEGSVSTLKIQRTQQEDSAVYLCASSLGAGSGNEQFFGPGTRLTVL.

This chain uses TRBV24-1 with TRBJ2-7; D not resolved. Germline V gives CDR1 KGHDR, CDR2 SFDVKD. The length of the CDR3 is 12 residues. Trimming left V 5 bases short and J 3 bases short, with 7 bases between. DNA for the CDR3: TGTGCCACCAGTGTAACGGGCTACGAGCAGTACTTC. It is translated as CATSVTGYEQYF.

This clonotype was seen only a few times. V and J are TRBV7-9 and TRBJ1-1; D may be TRBD1 (6 bases). V lost 5 bases, J lost 4 bases, and 11 bases lay in between. From germline, CDR1 is SEHNR and CDR2 FQNEAQ (reference sequence). The CDR3 sequence is 13 residues long. As DNA, the CDR3 is TGTGCCAGCAGCCTACAGGGAGTCACTGAAGCTTTCTTT. Its protein product is CASSLQGVTEAFF.

The CDR3, as DNA: TGTGCCAGCAGCTTACGGGCTAGCGGGAGGAGTTACAATGAGCAGTTCTTC. As protein: CASSLRASGRSYNEQFF. The V and J genes are TRBV7-2 and TRBJ2-1; 11 bases are shared with TRBD2. The CDR3 spans 17 residues. The germline CDR1 and CDR2 sequences are SGHTA and FQGNSA. J gave up 4 bases and V 2 bases, and 7 bases lay outside the gene matches.

V is TRBV5-1 and J is TRBJ1-6, with TRBD1 identical over 10 bases. CDR1 SGHRS and CDR2 YFSETQ come from the germline V gene. The CDR3 loop spans 16 amino acids. With 4 bases clipped from V and 7 bases from J, the junction kept 8 bases outside the gene matches. The CDR3 DNA sequence: TGCGCCAGCAGCAAGACCGGGACAGGGGAAAATTCACCCCTCCACTTT. It is translated as CASSKTGTGENSPLHF. Full variable domain (missing parts from reference TRBV5-1 and TRBJ1-6): KAGVTQTPRYLIKTRGQQVTLSCSPISGHRSVSWYQQTPGQGLQFLFEYFSETQRNKGNFPGRFSGRQFSNSRSEMNVSTLELGDSALYLCASSKTGTGENSPLHFGNGTRLTVT.

This clonotype was detected ten times or more. The V and J genes are TRBV20-1 and TRBJ1-1, with D perhaps TRBD1 (5 bases). Trimming cost V 4 bases and J 5 bases, with 17 bases left between them. This CDR3 has 14 residues. Germline CDR1 DFQATT, CDR2 SNEGSKA (reference sequence). As DNA, the CDR3 is TGCAGTGCTACAATGCGCGGGGGTCCGACTGAAGCTTTCTTT. This translates into CSATMRGGPTEAFF.

The chain's CDR3 is CASSVVPSGAQETQYF. As DNA, the CDR3 is TGTGCCAGCAGCGTAGTGCCTAGCGGGGCTCAAGAGACCCAGTACTTC. The gene calls are TRBV9 and TRBJ2-5; 9 bases agree with TRBD2. Germline V gives CDR1 SGDLS, CDR2 YYNGEE. CDR3 length equals 16 residues. The V segment lost 0 bases and the J segment 2 bases; nucleotides outside the gene matches: 5. Supplemented by reference TRBV9 and TRBJ2-5, the full variable domain reads DSGVTQTPKHLITATGQRVTLRCSPRSGDLSVYWYQQSLDQGLQFLIQYYNGEERAKGNILERFSAQQFPDLHSELNLSSLELGDSALYFCASSVVPSGAQETQYFGPGTRLLVL.

This clonotype showed up just a few times. The chain employs TRBV4-2 and TRBJ1-2; no definite D call. Looked up from germline, CDR1 is LGHNA and CDR2 is YNFKEQ. The CDR3 has 14 residues. V dropped 0 bases and J dropped 8 bases, with 13 bases sitting between them. CDR3 in amino acids: CASSQDNGPGGYTF. The DNA for the CDR3 is TGTGCCAGCAGCCAAGATAACGGACCTGGGGGCTACACCTTC.

As DNA, the CDR3 is TGCGCCAGCAGCTTGGCCGGTTGGGAAGGGCGCACAGATACGCAGTATTTT. The encoded protein is CASSLAGWEGRTDTQYF. The chain employs TRBV5-1 and TRBJ2-3; D is unresolved. The CDR3 runs 17 residues. The germline gives CDR1 SGHRS, CDR2 YFSETQ. V was trimmed by 0 bases and J by 1 base, leaving 15 bases between them.

This clonotype was seen more than once but under ten times. V is TRBV15 and J is TRBJ2-5; no clear D gene. CDR3 size: 13 residues. Germline CDR1 is LNHNV and CDR2 is YYDKDF (reference sequence). V was pared by 0 bases and J by 2 bases, with 4 bases between. The DNA for the CDR3 is TGTGCCACCAGCAGAGATCCACAAGAGACCCAGTACTTC. Translating it yields CATSRDPQETQYF.

This chain links TRBV20-1 with TRBJ1-1, with D possibly matching TRBD1 (5 bases). The V gene lost 3 bases and the J gene lost 5 bases, with 16 bases spanning the gap. This CDR3 region has 14 residues. Germline assignment: CDR1 DFQATT and CDR2 SNEGSKA (reference sequence). CDR3 sequence: CSARVSAGVTEAFF. In DNA, the CDR3 is TGCAGTGCTAGGGTCTCGGCGGGGGTTACTGAAGCTTTCTTT.

J is TRBJ2-7 and V is TRBV12-3 or TRBV12-4; D tentatively reads TRBD1 or TRBD2 (5 bases each). The CDR3 has 14 residues. With 3 bases removed from V and 3 bases from J, the gap between germline ends came to 12 bases. The CDR3 nucleotides are TGTGCCAGCAGTTTGTTGGGGGATCACTACGAGCAGTACTTC. Its protein is CASSLLGDHYEQYF.

This clonotype was detected only a few times. The chain recombines TRBV3-1 with TRBJ2-7, with TRBD1 matching over 9 bases. V lost 4 bases, J lost 3 bases, and 7 bases stayed unmatched. The CDR3 sequence is 15 residues long. Germline lookup yields CDR1 LGHDT and CDR2 YNNKEL (reference sequence). In DNA form, the CDR3 reads TGTGCCAGCAGCCTGCTAGGGACAGGGATCTACGAGCAGTACTTC. Protein product: CASSLLGTGIYEQYF.

The chain carries TRBV19 and TRBJ1-1; D ambiguous. Germline CDR1 and CDR2: LNHDA and SQIVND (reference sequence). There are 14 residues in the CDR3. V was pared by 6 bases and J by 0 bases, with 11 bases between. For the CDR3, the DNA is TGTGCCAGTAGAGAGGTGATTCTGAACACTGAAGCTTTCTTT. This sequence encodes CASREVILNTEAFF.

The chain couples TRBV7-9 to TRBJ1-2; D gene ambiguous. The V end was cut by 3 bases, the J end by 10 bases, with 12 bases between. The germline V gene encodes CDR1 SEHNR and CDR2 FQNEAQ (reference sequence). This CDR3 contains 12 residues. In DNA, the CDR3 is TGTGCCAGCAGCTTTCGCAAGGAGGACTACACCTTC. Translated: CASSFRKEDYTF.

The chain recombines TRBV7-2 with TRBJ2-5, with TRBD1 as a possible D gene (6 bases). V lost 6 bases and J 5 bases, leaving 13 bases between the germline ends. CDR1 and CDR2 from the germline V gene are SGHTA and FQGNSA. The CDR3 has 13 amino acids. The CDR3: CASRSTGWETQYF. The CDR3 DNA reads TGTGCCAGCAGGTCTACAGGGTGGGAGACCCAGTACTTC. The variable domain in full, with the rest retrieved from reference TRBV7-2 and TRBJ2-5, is GAGVSQSPSNKVTEKGKDVELRCDPISGHTALYWYRQSLGQGLEFLIYFQGNSAPDKSGLPSDRFSAERTGGSVSTLTIQRTQQEDSAVYLCASRSTGWETQYFGPGTRLLVL.

This clonotype was counted a few times. This chain links TRBV20-1 with TRBJ2-3; 9 bases are a match to TRBD2. Trimming at V came to 0 bases and at J to 6 bases, leaving 4 bases not matched to a gene. Germline-derived CDR1 and CDR2 are DFQATT and SNEGSKA (reference sequence). The CDR3 is 14 residues long. CDR3 loop: CSARDPAGGDTQYF. For the CDR3, the DNA is TGCAGTGCTAGAGATCCTGCGGGGGGGGATACGCAGTATTTT.

The chain employs TRBV10-3 and TRBJ2-1; no reliable D call. The CDR3 is 12 amino acids. V was pared by 0 bases and J by 9 bases, with 6 bases between. Germline V gives CDR1 ENHRY, CDR2 SYGVKD. CDR3 coding DNA: TGTGCCATCAGTGAGTCGACAACTGAGCAGTTCTTC. Amino acids: CAISESTTEQFF.

There are a few counts of this clonotype. The V and J genes are TRBV18 and TRBJ2-7; possibly TRBD1 or TRBD2 for D (5 bases each). Germline CDR1 and CDR2: KGHSH and LQKENI. The CDR3 spans 13 residues. V lost 2 bases, J lost 6 bases, and 11 bases lay in between. The CDR3 reads CASSPRGAGEQYF. For the CDR3, the DNA is TGTGCCAGCTCACCAAGAGGGGCGGGCGAGCAGTACTTC.

Here the CDR3 DNA reads TGCAGTGCTAGGTGGGACCCCGATCAGCCCCAGCATTTT. Encoded protein: CSARWDPDQPQHF. The chain couples TRBV20-1 to TRBJ1-5; possibly TRBD1 for D (5 bases). Germline V gene data show CDR1 as DFQATT and CDR2 as SNEGSKA (reference sequence). The CDR3 totals 13 residues. V gave up 3 bases and J gave up 5 bases, with 11 bases separating them.

The chain combines TRBV30 with TRBJ1-2, with a possible D match to TRBD1 (5 bases). CDR3 length: 12 residues. Germline V lookup: CDR1 GTSNPN, CDR2 SVGIG (reference sequence). With 2 bases removed from V and 7 bases from J, the gap between germline ends came to 11 bases. CDR3: CAWSIGGAGYTF. In DNA, the CDR3 is TGTGCCTGGAGTATCGGAGGGGCTGGCTACACCTTC.

In this sample, this clonotype turned up many times. The chain uses TRBV5-1 and TRBJ1-1; D ambiguous. CDR1 and CDR2 from the germline V gene are SGHRS and YFSETQ. This CDR3 contains 15 residues. V dropped 1 base and J dropped 1 base, with 11 bases sitting between them. The CDR3 DNA reads TGCGCCAGCAGCTTGACTTGGGGTCCGAACACTGAAGCTTTCTTT. This codes for CASSLTWGPNTEAFF.

This clonotype was seen just once. The chain has TRBV4-1 and TRBJ1-2; D is undetermined. CDR1 is MGHRA, CDR2 YSYEKL, per germline. This CDR3 region has 18 residues. V lost 0 bases and J lost 5, with 22 bases in between. The DNA for the CDR3 is TGCGCCAGCAGCCAAGATATTAAAGAAGTAGTCTTTCCGTATGGCTACACCTTC. Encoded protein: CASSQDIKEVVFPYGYTF.

The chain joins TRBV9 to TRBJ1-5; weak D call: TRBD1 (5 bases). The germline V gene encodes CDR1 SGDLS and CDR2 YYNGEE. Trimming stripped 3 bases from V and 2 bases from J, with 15 bases between. The CDR3 contains 16 residues. This CDR3 is CASSAGGQGGNQPQHF. Here the CDR3 DNA reads TGTGCCAGCAGCGCCGGTGGGCAGGGAGGCAATCAGCCCCAGCATTTT.

This clonotype was counted a few times. The chain employs TRBV18 and TRBJ2-2, with D possibly being TRBD1 or TRBD2 (5 bases each). V was pared by 3 bases and J by 6 bases, with 14 bases between. Germline V gene lookup returns CDR1 KGHSH and CDR2 LQKENI. This CDR3 region has 15 residues. The chain's CDR3 is CASSPTGPRAGELFF. The CDR3 DNA reads as TGTGCCAGCTCACCTACGGGACCGCGGGCCGGGGAGCTGTTTTTT.